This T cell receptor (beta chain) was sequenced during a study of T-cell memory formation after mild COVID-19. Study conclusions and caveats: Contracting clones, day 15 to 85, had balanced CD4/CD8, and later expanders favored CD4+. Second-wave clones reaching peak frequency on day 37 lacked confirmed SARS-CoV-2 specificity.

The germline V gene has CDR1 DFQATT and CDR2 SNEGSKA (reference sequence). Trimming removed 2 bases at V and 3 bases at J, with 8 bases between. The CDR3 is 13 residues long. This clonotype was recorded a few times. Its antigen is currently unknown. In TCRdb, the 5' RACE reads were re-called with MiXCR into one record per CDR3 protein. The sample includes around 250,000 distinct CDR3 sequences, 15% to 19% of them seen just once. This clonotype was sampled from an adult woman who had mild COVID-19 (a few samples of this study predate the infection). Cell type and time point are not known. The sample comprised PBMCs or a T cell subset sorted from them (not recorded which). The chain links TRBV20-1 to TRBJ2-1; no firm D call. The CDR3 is CSARIWGYNEQFF. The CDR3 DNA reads TGCAGTGCTAGAATATGGGGCTACAATGAGCAGTTCTTC.